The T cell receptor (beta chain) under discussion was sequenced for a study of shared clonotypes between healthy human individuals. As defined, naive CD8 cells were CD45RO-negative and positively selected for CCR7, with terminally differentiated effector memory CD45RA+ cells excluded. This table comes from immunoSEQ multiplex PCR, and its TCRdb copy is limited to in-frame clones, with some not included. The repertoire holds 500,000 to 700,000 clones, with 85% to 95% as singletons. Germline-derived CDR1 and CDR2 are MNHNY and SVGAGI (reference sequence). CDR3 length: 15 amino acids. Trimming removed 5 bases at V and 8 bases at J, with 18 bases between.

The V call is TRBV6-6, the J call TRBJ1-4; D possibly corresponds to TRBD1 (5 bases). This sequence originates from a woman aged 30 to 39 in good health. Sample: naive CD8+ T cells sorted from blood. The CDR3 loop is CASSGVKGSVEKLFF. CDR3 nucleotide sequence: TGTGCCAGCAGTGGGGTCAAGGGGTCGGTCGAAAAACTGTTTTTT.